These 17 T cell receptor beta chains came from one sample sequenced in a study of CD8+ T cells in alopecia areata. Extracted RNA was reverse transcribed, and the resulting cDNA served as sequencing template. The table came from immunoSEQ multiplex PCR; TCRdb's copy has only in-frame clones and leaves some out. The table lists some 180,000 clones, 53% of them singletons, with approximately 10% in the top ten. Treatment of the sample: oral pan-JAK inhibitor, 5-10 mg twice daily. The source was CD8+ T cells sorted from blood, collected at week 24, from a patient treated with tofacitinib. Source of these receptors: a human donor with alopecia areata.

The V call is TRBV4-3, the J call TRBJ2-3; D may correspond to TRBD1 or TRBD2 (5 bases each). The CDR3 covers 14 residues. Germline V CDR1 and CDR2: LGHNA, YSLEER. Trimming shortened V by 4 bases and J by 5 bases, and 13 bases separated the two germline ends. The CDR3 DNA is TGCGCCAGCAGCCCCTCCGGGACCAGAGATACGCAGTATTTT. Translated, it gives CASSPSGTRDTQYF.

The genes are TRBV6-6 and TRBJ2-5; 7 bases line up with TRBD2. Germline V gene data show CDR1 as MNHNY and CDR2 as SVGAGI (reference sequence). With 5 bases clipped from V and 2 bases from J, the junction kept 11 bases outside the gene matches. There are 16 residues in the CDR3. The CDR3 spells CASSPLYGGGQETQYF. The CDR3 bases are TGTGCCAGCAGTCCCCTTTACGGCGGGGGACAAGAGACCCAGTACTTC.

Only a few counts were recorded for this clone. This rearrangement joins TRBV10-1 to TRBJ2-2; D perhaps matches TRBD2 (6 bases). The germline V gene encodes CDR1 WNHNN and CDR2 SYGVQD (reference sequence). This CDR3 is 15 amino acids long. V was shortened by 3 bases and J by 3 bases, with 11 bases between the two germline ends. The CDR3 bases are TGCGCCAGCAGTGACGGGACGGGAGACACCGGGGAGCTGTTTTTT. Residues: CASSDGTGDTGELFF.

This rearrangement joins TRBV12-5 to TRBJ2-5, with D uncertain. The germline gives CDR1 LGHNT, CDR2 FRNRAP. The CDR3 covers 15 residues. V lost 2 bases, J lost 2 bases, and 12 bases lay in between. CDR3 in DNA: TGTGCTAGTGGTTTGAGAACACCTAAGCAAGAGACCCAGTACTTC. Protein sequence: CASGLRTPKQETQYF.

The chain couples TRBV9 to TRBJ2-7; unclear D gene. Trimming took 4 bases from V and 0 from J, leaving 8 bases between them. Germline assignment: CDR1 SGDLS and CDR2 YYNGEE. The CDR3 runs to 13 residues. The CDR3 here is CASSPASSYEQYF. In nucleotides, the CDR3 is TGTGCCAGCAGCCCCGCCAGCTCCTACGAGCAGTACTTC.

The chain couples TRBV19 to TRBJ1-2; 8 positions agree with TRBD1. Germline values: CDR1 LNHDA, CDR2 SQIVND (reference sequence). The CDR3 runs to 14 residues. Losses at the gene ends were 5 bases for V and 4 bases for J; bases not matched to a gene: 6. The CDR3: CASSVQGALYGYTF. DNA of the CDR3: TGTGCCAGTAGTGTGCAGGGGGCACTCTATGGCTACACCTTC.

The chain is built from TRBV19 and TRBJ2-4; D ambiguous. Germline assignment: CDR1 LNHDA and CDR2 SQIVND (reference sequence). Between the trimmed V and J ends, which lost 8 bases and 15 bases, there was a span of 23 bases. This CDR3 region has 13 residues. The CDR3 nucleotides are TGTGCCAGTCAATATGGGCCGGGCGGCAGTGTGTACTTC. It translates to CASQYGPGGSVYF.

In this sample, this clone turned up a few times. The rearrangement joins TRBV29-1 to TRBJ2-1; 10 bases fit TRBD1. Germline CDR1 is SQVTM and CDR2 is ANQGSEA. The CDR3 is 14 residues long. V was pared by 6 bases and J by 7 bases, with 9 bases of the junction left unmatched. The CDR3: CSVAGTGVRNEQFF. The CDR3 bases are TGCAGCGTCGCCGGGACAGGGGTTCGTAATGAGCAGTTCTTC.

The CDR3 here is CASSLVGRGYEQYF. CDR3 sequence (DNA): TGCGCCAGCAGCTTGGTAGGGAGGGGGTACGAGCAGTACTTC. This rearrangement joins TRBV5-1 to TRBJ2-7; possibly TRBD2 for D (7 bases). V was shortened by 0 bases and J by 4 bases, with 11 bases between the two germline ends. Per the germline V gene, CDR1 is SGHRS and CDR2 is YFSETQ. The CDR3 spans 14 residues.

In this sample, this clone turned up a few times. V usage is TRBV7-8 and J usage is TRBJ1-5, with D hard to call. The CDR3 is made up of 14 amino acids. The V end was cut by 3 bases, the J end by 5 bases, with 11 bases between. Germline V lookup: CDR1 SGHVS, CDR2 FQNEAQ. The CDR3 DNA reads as TGTGCCAGCAGCTTTAGGGAGACGGATCAGCCCCAGCATTTT. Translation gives CASSFRETDQPQHF.

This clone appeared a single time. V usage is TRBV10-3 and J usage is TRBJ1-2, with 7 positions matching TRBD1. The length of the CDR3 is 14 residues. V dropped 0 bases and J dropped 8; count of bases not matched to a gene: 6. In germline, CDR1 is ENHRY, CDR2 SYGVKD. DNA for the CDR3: TGTGCCATCAGTGAGTCCTCTGACAGGGCGGGCTACACCTTC. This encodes CAISESSDRAGYTF.

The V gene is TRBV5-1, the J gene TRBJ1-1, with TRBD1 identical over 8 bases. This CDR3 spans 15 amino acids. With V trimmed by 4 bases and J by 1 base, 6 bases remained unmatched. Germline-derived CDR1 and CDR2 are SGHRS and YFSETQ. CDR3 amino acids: CASSERQGQNTEAFF. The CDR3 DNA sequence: TGCGCCAGCAGCGAGCGACAGGGGCAGAACACTGAAGCTTTCTTT.

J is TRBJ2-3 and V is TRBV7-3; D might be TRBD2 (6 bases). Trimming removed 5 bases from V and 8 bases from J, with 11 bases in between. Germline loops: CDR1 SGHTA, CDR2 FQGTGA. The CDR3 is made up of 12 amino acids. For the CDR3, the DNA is TGTGCCAGCAGCCCCACCGGGGGTACGCAGTATTTT. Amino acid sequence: CASSPTGGTQYF.

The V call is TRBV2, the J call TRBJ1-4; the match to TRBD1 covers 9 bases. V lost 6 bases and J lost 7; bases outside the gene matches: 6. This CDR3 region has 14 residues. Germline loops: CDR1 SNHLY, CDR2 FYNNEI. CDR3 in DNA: TGTGCCAGCAGCCACGGGACAGGGAGTGAAAAACTGTTTTTT. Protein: CASSHGTGSEKLFF.

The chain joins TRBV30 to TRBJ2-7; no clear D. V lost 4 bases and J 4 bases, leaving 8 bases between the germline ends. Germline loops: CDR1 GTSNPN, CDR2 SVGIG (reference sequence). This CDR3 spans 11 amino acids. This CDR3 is CAWMVGYEQYF. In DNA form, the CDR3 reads TGTGCCTGGATGGTGGGGTACGAGCAGTACTTC.

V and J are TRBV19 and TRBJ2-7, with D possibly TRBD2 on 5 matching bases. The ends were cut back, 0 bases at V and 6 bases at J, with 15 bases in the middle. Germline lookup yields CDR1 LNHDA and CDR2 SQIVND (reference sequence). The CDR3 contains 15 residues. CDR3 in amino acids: CASSIELAGGTEQYF. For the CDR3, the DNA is TGTGCCAGTAGTATAGAGCTCGCAGGAGGAACCGAGCAGTACTTC.

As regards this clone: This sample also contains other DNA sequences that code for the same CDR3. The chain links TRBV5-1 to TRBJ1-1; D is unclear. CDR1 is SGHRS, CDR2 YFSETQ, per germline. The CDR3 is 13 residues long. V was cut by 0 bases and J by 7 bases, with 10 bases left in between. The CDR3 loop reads CASSLAGDLEAFF. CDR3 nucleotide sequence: TGCGCCAGCAGCTTGGCCGGAGACCTTGAAGCTTTCTTT.